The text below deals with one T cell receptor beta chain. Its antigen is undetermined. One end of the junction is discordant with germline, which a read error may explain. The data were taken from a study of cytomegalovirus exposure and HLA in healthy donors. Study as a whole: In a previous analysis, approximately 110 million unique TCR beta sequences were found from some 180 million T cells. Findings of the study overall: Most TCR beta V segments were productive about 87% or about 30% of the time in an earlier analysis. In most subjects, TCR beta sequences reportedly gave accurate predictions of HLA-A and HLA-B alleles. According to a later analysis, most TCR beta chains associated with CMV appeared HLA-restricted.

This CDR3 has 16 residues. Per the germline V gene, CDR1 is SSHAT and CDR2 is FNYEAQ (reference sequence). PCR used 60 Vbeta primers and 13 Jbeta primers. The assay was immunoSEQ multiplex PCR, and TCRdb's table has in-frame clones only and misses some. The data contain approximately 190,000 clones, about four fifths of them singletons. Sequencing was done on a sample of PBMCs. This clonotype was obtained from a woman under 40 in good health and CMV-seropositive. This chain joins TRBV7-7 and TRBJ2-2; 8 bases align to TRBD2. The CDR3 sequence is CASSVLTGGSARELFF. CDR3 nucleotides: TGTGCTAGCAGCGTCCTCACGGGGGGGAGTGCCAGGGAGCTGTTTTTT.